A selection of T cell receptor beta chains follows, all from one sample in a study of blood T cell repertoires in COVID-19. Produced via immunoSEQ multiplex PCR; TCRdb's table is partial and in-frame only. The sample has about 93,000 clones; roughly 90% are singletons. Sample: peripheral blood. The receptors stem from a man aged 60 to 75 with COVID-19, enrolled during active disease. Each CDR3 is given with its conserved first and last residue. D genes are given only for firm matches. Size values are once, few and many counts, or a class for expanded clones, and some rows have none.

d_gene	abundance	v_gene	j_gene	CDR3aa	CDR3nt
.	.	TRBV12-3/TRBV12-4	TRBJ2-1	CASSFSVSNEQFF	TGTGCCAGCAGTTTTTCGGTTAGTAATGAGCAGTTCTTC
.	.	TRBV6-5	TRBJ1-5	CASSYNRNQPQHF	TGTGCCAGCAGTTATAACAGAAATCAGCCCCAGCATTTT
.	.	TRBV27	TRBJ1-1	CASSDRFYTEAFF	TGTGCCAGCAGTGACAGGTTTTACACTGAAGCTTTCTTT
.	.	TRBV7-2	TRBJ2-5	CASSFSRGQETQYF	TGTGCCAGCAGCTTTAGCAGGGGCCAAGAGACCCAGTACTTC
.	.	TRBV7-2	TRBJ2-2	CASSLTPSRDTGELFF	TGTGCCAGCAGCCTTACTCCCTCCAGGGACACCGGGGAGCTGTTTTTT
TRBD1	.	TRBV9	TRBJ1-3	CASSVGGTGSYTIYF	TGTGCCAGCAGCGTAGGGGGGACAGGGAGCTACACCATATATTTT
TRBD1	.	TRBV11-3	TRBJ2-7	CASSLTGGVYEQYF	TGTGCCAGCAGCTTGACAGGGGGCGTCTACGAGCAGTACTTC
.	.	TRBV29-1	TRBJ1-2	CSASQGNGYTF	TGCAGCGCCTCCCAGGGTAATGGCTACACCTTC
TRBD1	.	TRBV5-5	TRBJ2-7	CASNRLVGQGLTGEQYF	TGTGCCAGCAACAGGTTGGTGGGACAGGGTTTGACGGGCGAGCAGTACTTC
TRBD2	.	TRBV5-1	TRBJ2-1	CASSLTSGNEQFF	TGCGCCAGCAGCCTGACTAGCGGCAATGAGCAGTTCTTC
TRBD2	.	TRBV24-1	TRBJ2-7	CATSEGSGVTYEQYF	TGTGCCACCAGTGAAGGTAGCGGGGTTACCTACGAGCAGTACTTC
.	.	TRBV9	TRBJ2-1	CASSVGPNQYNEQFF	TGTGCCAGCAGCGTAGGCCCCAACCAGTACAATGAGCAGTTCTTC
.	.	TRBV9	TRBJ1-2	CATSRGGLDYGYTF	TGTGCCACCTCGAGGGGGGGGCTGGACTATGGCTACACCTTC
TRBD1	.	TRBV7-8	TRBJ1-1	CASSFPRAGGVNTEAFF	TGTGCCAGCAGCTTCCCCAGGGCAGGGGGTGTGAACACTGAAGCTTTCTTT
TRBD1	.	TRBV10-3	TRBJ1-2	CAISPGQGIYGYTF	TGTGCCATCAGCCCGGGACAGGGGATCTATGGCTACACCTTC
TRBD2	.	TRBV10-3	TRBJ2-7	CAIRGLAGTYEQYF	TGTGCCATCAGAGGACTAGCGGGGACCTACGAGCAGTACTTC
TRBD2	.	TRBV7-2	TRBJ2-7	CASSLGGGSSYEQYF	TGTGCCAGCAGCTTAGGCGGGGGTAGCTCCTACGAGCAGTACTTC
.	.	TRBV10-2	TRBJ2-3	CASSEAEPWADTQYF	TGCGCCAGCAGTGAGGCGGAACCCTGGGCAGATACGCAGTATTTT
TRBD2	.	TRBV7-3	TRBJ2-1	CASSLTRERGNEQFF	TGTGCCAGCAGCTTAACTAGAGAGCGGGGAAATGAGCAGTTCTTC
.	.	TRBV6-1	TRBJ2-1	CASSELRVGEQFF	TGTGCCAGCAGTGAACTCAGGGTAGGTGAGCAGTTCTTC
.	once	TRBV5-4	TRBJ2-7	CASSLDRVPTYEQYF	TGTGCCAGCAGCTTGGATCGGGTACCCACCTACGAGCAGTACTTC
.	.	TRBV27	TRBJ2-2	CASSPGDTGELFF	TGTGCCAGCAGTCCCGGGGACACCGGGGAGCTGTTTTTT
.	.	TRBV10-3	TRBJ2-1	CAISATPNSYNEQFF	TGTGCCATCAGTGCAACTCCGAACTCCTACAATGAGCAGTTCTTC
TRBD1	.	TRBV11-3	TRBJ1-1	CASSLGQEDTEAFF	TGTGCCAGCAGCTTGGGACAGGAGGACACTGAAGCTTTCTTT
.	.	TRBV10-2	TRBJ1-1	CASRAGTANTEAFF	TGCGCCAGCAGGGCCGGGACTGCGAACACTGAAGCTTTCTTT
.	.	TRBV12-3/TRBV12-4	TRBJ1-1	CASSSEMNTEAFF	TGTGCCAGCAGCTCCGAGATGAACACTGAAGCTTTCTTT
.	.	TRBV7-2	TRBJ2-6	CASSLEVRAGANVLTF	TGTGCCAGCAGCTTAGAGGTGCGGGCGGGGGCCAACGTCCTGACTTTC
.	.	TRBV5-1	TRBJ2-2	CASSFGNTGELFF	TGCGCCAGCAGCTTCGGGAACACCGGGGAGCTGTTTTTT
TRBD1	.	TRBV7-9	TRBJ2-2	CASKNRGLLDTGELFF	TGTGCCAGCAAAAACAGGGGGTTACTGGACACCGGGGAGCTGTTTTTT
TRBD2	.	TRBV3-1/TRBV3-2	TRBJ2-1	CASSQDLREEFF	TGTGCCAGCAGCCAAGATTTGCGGGAGGAATTCTTC
TRBD1	.	TRBV24-1	TRBJ1-2	CATSETGGARGYTF	TGTGCCACCAGTGAAACAGGGGGCGCCAGGGGCTACACCTTC
.	.	TRBV30	TRBJ2-3	CAWTPKVANGEDTQYF	TGTGCCTGGACACCGAAGGTAGCGAATGGTGAAGATACGCAGTATTTT
TRBD1	.	TRBV6-2/TRBV6-3	TRBJ2-7	CASSGQGGPYEQYF	TGTGCCAGCAGTGGACAGGGGGGACCCTACGAGCAGTACTTC
.	once	TRBV7-9	TRBJ1-6	CASSFSLLNSPLHF	TGTGCCAGCAGCTTCTCTCTTTTAAATTCACCCCTCCACTTT
.	.	TRBV27	TRBJ2-5	CASSLGPGGETQYF	TGTGCCAGCAGTTTAGGCCCGGGGGGCGAGACCCAGTACTTC
.	.	TRBV7-9	TRBJ2-7	CASSFPDSTYEQYF	TGTGCCAGCAGCTTTCCGGACAGCACCTACGAGCAGTACTTC
TRBD1	.	TRBV6-2/TRBV6-3	TRBJ1-5	CASSRGGYQVYSNQPQHF	TGTGCCAGCAGCAGGGGGGGATATCAAGTTTATAGCAATCAGCCCCAGCATTTT
.	.	TRBV12-3/TRBV12-4	TRBJ1-1	CASTSLGGPEAFF	TGTGCCAGCACTTCACTGGGGGGACCTGAAGCTTTCTTT
.	.	TRBV10-3	TRBJ1-2	CAISEPIRGYTF	TGTGCCATCAGTGAGCCCATCAGGGGCTACACCTTC
.	.	TRBV7-8	TRBJ1-2	CASSLMGSAGDYGYTF	TGTGCCAGCAGCTTGATGGGCTCCGCCGGGGACTATGGCTACACCTTC
TRBD1	.	TRBV7-3	TRBJ1-1	CASSLDRETEAFF	TGTGCCAGCAGCCTAGACAGGGAGACTGAAGCTTTCTTT
.	.	TRBV29-1	TRBJ1-4	CSALEGEKLFF	TGCAGCGCCCTCGAGGGTGAAAAACTGTTTTTT
.	.	TRBV10-3	TRBJ1-2	CAISRPGNYGYTF	TGTGCCATCAGTCGGCCAGGGAACTATGGCTACACCTTC
.	.	TRBV11-2	TRBJ2-2	CASSNQGSTGELFF	TGTGCCAGCAGCAACCAGGGATCAACCGGGGAGCTGTTTTTT
TRBD2	.	TRBV7-3	TRBJ2-3	CASSPLGEGRADTQYF	TGTGCCAGCAGCCCCTTGGGGGAGGGACGCGCAGATACGCAGTATTTT
.	.	TRBV5-4	TRBJ1-3	CASSLATGSGNTIYF	TGTGCCAGCAGCTTGGCAACAGGGTCTGGAAACACCATATATTTT
TRBD2	.	TRBV18	TRBJ2-1	CASSRIGGSSYNEQFF	TGTGCCAGCTCACGGATCGGCGGGAGCTCCTACAATGAGCAGTTCTTC
.	.	TRBV6-5	TRBJ1-1	CASTPRGGVATEAFF	TGTGCCAGCACCCCCCGGGGAGGGGTTGCCACTGAAGCTTTCTTT
TRBD2	once	TRBV28	TRBJ2-2	CAGQGLAGVGELFF	TGTGCCGGTCAGGGGCTAGCGGGAGTCGGGGAGCTGTTTTTT
.	.	TRBV6-1	TRBJ1-2	CASSESAGSGYTF	TGTGCCAGCAGTGAGTCAGCCGGGTCTGGCTACACCTTC
.	.	TRBV28	TRBJ1-1	CASSDWGLNTEAFF	TGTGCCAGCAGTGACTGGGGGCTGAACACTGAAGCTTTCTTT
TRBD2	.	TRBV12-3/TRBV12-4	TRBJ2-5	CASSLAGGETQYF	TGTGCCAGCAGTTTAGCGGGAGGGGAGACCCAGTACTTC